This TCR beta chain came from a study of T cell responses to AZD1222 COVID-19 vaccine. Of note for this clone: The antigen is unknown.

Assay used: immunoSEQ multiplex PCR; TCRdb lists only in-frame clones, some missing. Counted here are approximately 77,000 clones, roughly 94% occurring once; the ten biggest clones make up approximately 7%. Looked up from germline, CDR1 is SGHAT and CDR2 is FQDESV (reference sequence). The CDR3 sequence is 14 residues long. Trimming shortened V by 5 bases and J by 7 bases, and 14 bases separated the two germline ends. Regarding the study as a whole: Among vaccine-associated CD4 TCRs, coverage spanned spike, with dominance at 160-218 and 743-854.

This TCR was sampled from an adult in good health. V and J are TRBV11-1 and TRBJ2-2; D remains ambiguous. Sequenced material: peripheral blood, taken on day 0 of MenACWY control vaccination. The DNA for the CDR3 is TGTGCCAGCAGCGTACTACGATTGAGCGGGGAGCTGTTTTTT. This sequence encodes CASSVLRLSGELFF.